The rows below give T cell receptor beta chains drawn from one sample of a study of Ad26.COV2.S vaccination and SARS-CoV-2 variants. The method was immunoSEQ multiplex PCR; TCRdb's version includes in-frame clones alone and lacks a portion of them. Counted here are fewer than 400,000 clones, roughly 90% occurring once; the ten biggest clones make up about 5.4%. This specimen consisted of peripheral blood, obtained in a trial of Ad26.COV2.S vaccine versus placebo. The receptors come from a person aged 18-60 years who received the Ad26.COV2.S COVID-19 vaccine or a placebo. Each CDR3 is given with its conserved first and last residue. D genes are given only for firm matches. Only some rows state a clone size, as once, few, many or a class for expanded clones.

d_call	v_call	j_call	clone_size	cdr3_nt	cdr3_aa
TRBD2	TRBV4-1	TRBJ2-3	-	TGCGCCAGCAGCCGACTAGCGGGAACCACAGATACGCAGTATTTT	CASSRLAGTTDTQYF
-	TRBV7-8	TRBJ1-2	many	TGTGCCAGCAGCCCGCGTATCCCAGGGATAAACTATGGCTACACCTTC	CASSPRIPGINYGYTF
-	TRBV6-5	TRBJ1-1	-	TGTGCCAGCAGTTACGGCCCCCGGGCAGAAGAAGCTTTCTTT	CASSYGPRAEEAFF
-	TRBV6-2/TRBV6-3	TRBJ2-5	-	TGTGCCAGCAGTCACCCGGGGCTTCTAGGCGAGACCCAGTACTTC	CASSHPGLLGETQYF
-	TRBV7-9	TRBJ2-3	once	TGTGCCAGCAGCTTAGCGCTAGGAGATACGCAGTATTTT	CASSLALGDTQYF
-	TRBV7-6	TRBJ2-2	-	TGTGCCAGCAGCTCCCCGGGCACTCTGAACACCGGGGAGCTGTTTTTT	CASSSPGTLNTGELFF
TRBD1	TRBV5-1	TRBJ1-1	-	TGCGCCAGCAGCGTCGCAGGGGGATACACTGAAGCTTTCTTT	CASSVAGGYTEAFF
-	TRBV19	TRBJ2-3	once	TGTGCCAGTAGTCAAAGGACGGGAGAAGATACGCAGTATTTT	CASSQRTGEDTQYF
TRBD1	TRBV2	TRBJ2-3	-	TGTGCCAGCAGTACCTCAGGGGGCGAAAGAAGCACAGATACGCAGTATTTT	CASSTSGGERSTDTQYF
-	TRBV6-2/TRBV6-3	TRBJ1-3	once	TGTGCCAGCAGCGGAGGGCTGTTAACTGGAAACACCATATATTTT	CASSGGLLTGNTIYF
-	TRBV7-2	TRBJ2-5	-	TGTGCCAGCAGCCCACAAGAGACCCAGTACTTC	CASSPQETQYF
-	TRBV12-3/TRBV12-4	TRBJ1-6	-	TGTGCCAGCAGAATTATGACCGAGTCACCCCTCCACTTT	CASRIMTESPLHF
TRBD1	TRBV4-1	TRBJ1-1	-	TGCGCCAGCAGCCAAGTGGGACAGTACCCTGAAGCTTTCTTT	CASSQVGQYPEAFF
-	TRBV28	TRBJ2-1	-	TGTGCCAGCAGTTTTCCGCAGGTTGAGCAGTTCTTC	CASSFPQVEQFF
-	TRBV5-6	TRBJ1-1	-	TGTGCCAGCAGCTTAGAAGGGGTCACTGAAGCTTTCTTT	CASSLEGVTEAFF
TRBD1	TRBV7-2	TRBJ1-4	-	TGTGCCAGCAGCTTATCACAGGGGGGAAACGAAAAACTGTTTTTT	CASSLSQGGNEKLFF
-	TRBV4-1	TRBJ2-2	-	TGCGCCAGCAGCCCCCGGAGGGATGCGTTCGGGGAGCTGTTTTTT	CASSPRRDAFGELFF
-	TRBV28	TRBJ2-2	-	TGTGCCAGCAGTCTACTCAGGAACACCGGGGAGCTGTTTTTT	CASSLLRNTGELFF
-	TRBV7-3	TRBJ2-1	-	TGTGCCAGCAGCGCCGGGACCCGTCTGACTGAGCAGTTCTTC	CASSAGTRLTEQFF
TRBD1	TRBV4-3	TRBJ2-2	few	TGCGCCAGCAGCCATGGACAGGGGGCAGTCGGGGAGCTGTTTTTT	CASSHGQGAVGELFF
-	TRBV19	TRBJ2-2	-	TGTGCCAGTAGTTATAGCGGATCCACCGGGGAGCTGTTTTTT	CASSYSGSTGELFF
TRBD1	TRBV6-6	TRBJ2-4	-	TGTGCCAGCAAGACCGGGACAGGGTACATTCAGTACTTC	CASKTGTGYIQYF